This paragraph reports one TCR beta chain. V was clipped by 1 base and J by 5 bases; unmatched bases: 6. This CDR3 has 15 amino acids. Germline V gene data show CDR1 as LNHDA and CDR2 as SQIVND (reference sequence). The data are from a study of technical replicates of blood from several donors. Repertoires were generated with immunoSEQ multiplex PCR, while TCRdb's copy carries only in-frame clones and drops some. The sample consists of under 15,000 clones, 90% to 95% of them appearing once. The chain recombines TRBV19 with TRBJ2-7, with 9 bases lining up with TRBD1. The sample consisted of PBMCs. This TCR came from a human donor in good health. The CDR3 sequence: CASSIAGTGTNEQYF. In nucleotides, the CDR3 is TGTGCCAGTAGTATAGCAGGGACAGGGACCAACGAGCAGTACTTC.